Listed below are T cell receptor beta chains from one sample, sequenced in a study of shared clonotypes between healthy human individuals. Data came from immunoSEQ multiplex PCR; TCRdb stores just in-frame clones and leaves some out. Altogether roughly 890,000 clones are present, 85% to 95% being singletons, with the ten largest covering around 24%. Sequencing was performed on naive CD8+ T cells sorted from blood. These receptors came from a man aged 25-40 years in good health. Both conserved end residues are part of each CDR3. The D gene is left open where the match is weak. Expanded clones get a size class; other rows say once, few or many, or leave the size out.

V,D,size,J,CDR3,DNA
TRBV5-1,TRBD1,NA,TRBJ1-2,CASSPDRDYGYTF,TGCGCCAGCAGCCCCGACAGGGATTATGGCTACACCTTC
TRBV11-3,NA,NA,TRBJ2-1,CASSLDRIDEQFF,TGTGCCAGCAGCTTAGATCGAATTGATGAGCAGTTCTTC
TRBV27,TRBD1,NA,TRBJ2-1,CASGQGSSYNEQFF,TGTGCCAGCGGACAGGGGAGCTCCTACAATGAGCAGTTCTTC
TRBV2,TRBD1,NA,TRBJ2-7,CASSGGQGYNYEQYF,TGTGCCAGCAGTGGGGGACAGGGGTATAACTACGAGCAGTACTTC
TRBV6-4,TRBD1,many,TRBJ2-3,CASSEGTGGADTQYF,TGTGCCAGCAGTGAGGGGACAGGGGGCGCAGATACGCAGTATTTT
TRBV4-1,NA,NA,TRBJ2-1,CASSQETGLLGNEQFF,TGCGCCAGCAGCCAAGAAACAGGACTCCTGGGCAATGAGCAGTTCTTC
TRBV27,NA,NA,TRBJ2-6,CASSSRDWRSGANVLTF,TGTGCCAGCAGTTCTCGGGACTGGCGTTCTGGGGCCAACGTCCTGACTTTC
TRBV7-6,NA,NA,TRBJ2-7,CASSLGAGTALYEQYF,TGTGCCAGCAGCTTAGGGGCAGGGACCGCACTCTACGAGCAGTACTTC
TRBV14,NA,NA,TRBJ2-1,CASSQDPTEYSYNEQFF,TGTGCCAGCAGCCAAGATCCCACTGAATACTCCTACAATGAGCAGTTCTTC
TRBV29-1,NA,NA,TRBJ2-5,CSVEWAENQETQYF,TGCAGCGTTGAATGGGCAGAAAACCAAGAGACCCAGTACTTC
TRBV14,TRBD2,NA,TRBJ2-1,CASSLHLAGWDNEQFF,TGTGCCAGCAGCCTTCATCTAGCGGGTTGGGACAATGAGCAGTTCTTC
TRBV7-9,TRBD1,NA,TRBJ2-7,CASSLGQGVFDEQYF,TGTGCCAGCAGCTTAGGACAGGGGGTGTTCGACGAGCAGTACTTC
TRBV7-9,NA,NA,TRBJ2-7,CASSLSAPAEQYF,TGTGCCAGCAGCCTATCGGCCCCGGCCGAGCAGTACTTC
TRBV7-9,NA,once,TRBJ2-2,CASSPRGTGELFF,TGTGCCAGCAGCCCGAGGGGGACCGGGGAGCTGTTTTTT
TRBV7-6,TRBD2,NA,TRBJ2-7,CASSLEASGSYEQYF,TGTGCCAGCAGCTTAGAGGCTAGCGGGAGCTACGAGCAGTACTTC
TRBV27,TRBD2,NA,TRBJ2-1,CASSLVTSGDEQFF,TGTGCCAGCAGTTTGGTAACTAGCGGGGATGAGCAGTTCTTC
TRBV6-6,NA,once,TRBJ2-3,CASSYGVRHTDTQYF,TGTGCCAGCAGTTACGGGGTTCGCCACACAGATACGCAGTATTTT
TRBV6-6,NA,once,TRBJ1-1,CASSYSNDMVEAFF,TGTGCCAGCAGTTACTCGAATGACATGGTTGAAGCTTTCTTT